One and the same sample provided the 4 T cell receptor beta chains below, sequenced in a study of blood T cells in healthy people across ages. A J-beta primer mix and a sample-barcoded 5' primer were used in a second PCR of about 7 to 12 cycles. MiXCR, applied by TCRdb to the 5' RACE reads, yields one record per CDR3 protein. The table records under 2 million distinct CDR3 sequences, about 35% of them present only once. What was sequenced was blood. These receptors were collected from a woman aged 25 to 39 in good health.

This clonotype was seen a handful of times. This chain connects TRBV20-1 to TRBJ2-7; maybe TRBD2 (5 bases). The CDR3 has 17 amino acids. Germline CDR1 and CDR2: DFQATT and SNEGSKA (reference sequence). V gave up 0 bases and J gave up 2 bases, with 20 bases separating them. DNA of the CDR3: TGCAGTGCTAGAGATCCCTTCCCCGGGGTCCTGACCTACGAGCAGTACTTC. Its translation is CSARDPFPGVLTYEQYF.

This clonotype appeared a few times. The gene calls are TRBV6-2 or TRBV6-3 and TRBJ2-7; possibly TRBD2 for D (6 bases). Germline V lookup: CDR1 MNHEY, CDR2 SVGEGT. V lost 3 bases and J 2 bases, leaving 14 bases between the germline ends. The CDR3 is 15 amino acids. CDR3 protein: CASSYEATGAYEQYF. For the CDR3, the DNA is TGTGCCAGCAGTTATGAGGCAACGGGAGCCTACGAGCAGTACTTC.

This chain connects TRBV5-1 to TRBJ2-7; D possibly corresponds to TRBD1 (6 bases). Trimming left V 1 base short and J 7 bases short, with 18 bases between. This CDR3 spans 15 amino acids. Looked up from germline, CDR1 is SGHRS and CDR2 is YFSETQ. CDR3 residues: CASSLLGASDNEQYF. For the CDR3, the DNA is TGCGCCAGCAGCTTGTTGGGGGCGTCTGACAATGAGCAGTACTTC.

This clonotype was seen only a few times. The rearrangement uses TRBV2 and TRBJ2-7; D is perhaps TRBD1 (5 bases). The J call could be wrong; TRBJ2-5 is a better fit for the DNA end. This CDR3 is 15 amino acids long. Germline CDR1 SNHLY, CDR2 FYNNEI. The CDR3 reads CASYHPTETQETQYF. The CDR3 coding sequence is TGTGCCAGTTACCACCCGACAGAGACGCAAGAGACCCAGTACTTC.